What follows are 21 T cell receptor beta chains derived from one specimen sequenced in a study of T cell responses to AZD1222 COVID-19 vaccine. Assay: immunoSEQ multiplex PCR; the TCRdb copy retains only in-frame clones and omits some. Among some 92,000 clones listed, more than 75% were seen once. The sample here was peripheral blood, taken on day 0 of AZD1222 vaccination. These receptors originate from an adult in good health.

The rearrangement uses TRBV3-1 (or the pseudogene TRBV3-2) and TRBJ2-3, with D perhaps matching TRBD2 (5 bases). V was clipped by 2 bases and J by 3 bases, with 9 bases between them. This CDR3 is 14 amino acids long. Germline lookup yields CDR1 LGHDT and CDR2 YNNKEL (reference sequence). CDR3 protein: CASSQSGYTDTQYF. The CDR3 nucleotides are TGTGCCAGCAGCCAATCGGGGTATACAGATACGCAGTATTTT.

The V call is TRBV5-1, the J call TRBJ1-4; D is uncertain. V lost 3 bases to trimming and J lost 8 bases, with 14 bases between them. This CDR3 comprises 14 residues. Germline values: CDR1 SGHRS, CDR2 YFSETQ. CDR3 amino acids: CASSSGPREEKLFF. The CDR3 bases are TGCGCCAGCAGCTCCGGGCCACGCGAGGAAAAACTGTTTTTT.

The V gene is TRBV9, the J gene TRBJ2-3, with D maybe TRBD1 (6 bases). This CDR3 spans 15 amino acids. The V end was cut by 4 bases, the J end by 3 bases, with 15 bases between. Germline CDR1 and CDR2: SGDLS and YYNGEE. The CDR3 spells CASSLDSSGTDTQYF. CDR3 DNA sequence: TGTGCCAGCAGCCTGGACAGCTCTGGAACAGATACGCAGTATTTT. The full variable domain, with the rest looked up from reference TRBV9 and TRBJ2-3, is DSGVTQTPKHLITATGQRVTLRCSPRSGDLSVYWYQQSLDQGLQFLIQYYNGEERAKGNILERFSAQQFPDLHSELNLSSLELGDSALYFCASSLDSSGTDTQYFGPGTRLTVL.

Here the CDR3 reads CASSPRTRQYEQYF. CDR3 bases: TGTGCCAGCTCCCCTCGGACTCGACAGTACGAGCAGTACTTC. This rearrangement joins TRBV18 to TRBJ2-7; D assignment may be TRBD1 or TRBD2 (5 bases each). The CDR3 consists of 14 residues. V was shortened by 6 bases and J by 4 bases, with 16 bases between the two germline ends. Looked up from germline, CDR1 is KGHSH and CDR2 is LQKENI.

The gene calls are TRBV30 and TRBJ1-2, with no clear D. Trimming removed 3 bases at V and 4 bases at J, with 12 bases between. CDR3 length: 13 amino acids. The V gene's germline CDR1 is GTSNPN and CDR2 SVGIG (reference sequence). CDR3 amino acids: CAWRQDLLYGYTF. The CDR3 DNA sequence: TGTGCCTGGAGGCAAGACTTACTCTATGGCTACACCTTC.

This sequence joins TRBV27 and TRBJ1-4; D ambiguous. V lost 6 bases and J 0 bases, leaving 14 bases between the germline ends. The germline CDR1 and CDR2 sequences are MNHEY and SMNVEV (reference sequence). The CDR3 extends over 16 amino acids. CDR3 in amino acids: CASRLLSLATNEKLFF. The DNA of the CDR3 is TGTGCCAGCAGACTCTTAAGCCTGGCAACTAATGAAAAACTGTTTTTT.

The chain has TRBV29-1 and TRBJ1-4; TRBD1 matches 9 bases. The CDR3 spans 13 residues. CDR1 and CDR2 from the germline V gene are SQVTM and ANQGSEA. V shed 5 bases and J 6 bases; nucleotides not matched to a gene: 4. CDR3: CSVKGQGYEKLFF. The CDR3 region has the DNA TGCAGCGTTAAGGGACAGGGTTATGAAAAACTGTTTTTT.

The chain couples TRBV19 to TRBJ1-4; D gene ambiguous. Germline CDR1 is LNHDA and CDR2 is SQIVND (reference sequence). V lost 2 bases, J lost 2 bases, and 12 bases lay in between. The CDR3 has 16 amino acids. This CDR3 reads CASSIRGVATNEKLFF. The CDR3 bases are TGTGCCAGTAGTATACGGGGAGTAGCGACTAATGAAAAACTGTTTTTT. The full variable domain, completed using reference TRBV19 and TRBJ1-4, is DGGITQSPKYLFRKEGQNVTLSCEQNLNHDAMYWYRQDPGQGLRLIYYSQIVNDFQKGDIAEGYSVSREKKESFPLTVTSAQKNPTAFYLCASSIRGVATNEKLFFGSGTQLSVL.

The rearrangement joins TRBV5-1 to TRBJ2-5; tentatively, D is TRBD2 (6 bases). The ends were cut back, 4 bases at V and 1 base at J, with 17 bases in the middle. Germline assignment: CDR1 SGHRS and CDR2 YFSETQ. The CDR3 spans 16 residues. For the CDR3, the DNA is TGCGCCAGCAGCCTTACTAGCTCCGGGCTCCAAGAGACCCAGTACTTC. Residues: CASSLTSSGLQETQYF.

The chain is built from TRBV4-3 and TRBJ1-1; TRBD1 matches 9 bases. Germline V gives CDR1 LGHNA, CDR2 YSLEER. The CDR3 spans 21 residues. J gave up 1 base and V 1 base, and 19 bases lay outside the gene matches. CDR3 DNA sequence: TGCGCCAGCAGCCAAGGGTTAGAATTGGGACAGGGTAAGGGCCCGAACACTGAAGCTTTCTTT. It translates to CASSQGLELGQGKGPNTEAFF.

This chain uses TRBV13 with TRBJ1-3; D remains ambiguous. Trimming left V 2 bases short and J 3 bases short, with 8 bases between. The CDR3 runs 14 residues. CDR1 is PRHDT and CDR2 is FYEKMQ in the germline V gene (reference sequence). This CDR3 is CASSLQINGNTIYF. The CDR3 DNA sequence: TGTGCCAGCAGCTTACAGATAAATGGAAACACCATATATTTT.

The V and J genes are TRBV21-1 and TRBJ1-6. TRBV21-1 is a documented pseudogene. The CDR3 contains 19 residues. This chain's CDR3 is CASSKGWQGPVSYNSPLHF. As DNA, the CDR3 is TGTGCCAGCAGCAAAGGTTGGCAGGGACCCGTTTCCTATAATTCACCCCTCCACTTT.

This clone was found a few times. J is TRBJ2-2 and V is TRBV28; no clear D gene. Deletions cut 4 bases from V and 9 bases from J, with 3 bases between. The CDR3 is 10 residues long. Germline V lookup: CDR1 MDHEN, CDR2 SYDVKM. In nucleotides, the CDR3 is TGTGCCAGCAGTTCCCGGGAGCTGTTTTTT. The encoded protein is CASSSRELFF.

J is TRBJ1-3 and V is TRBV5-1; D not certain. Trimming removed 3 bases at V and 0 bases at J, with 19 bases between. CDR1 SGHRS and CDR2 YFSETQ come from the germline V gene. There are 18 residues in the CDR3. The CDR3 DNA reads TGCGCCAGCAGCTCGGGTGGGAGAAAGACGAGCTCTGGAAACACCATATATTTT. It encodes CASSSGGRKTSSGNTIYF.

This chain connects TRBV6-4 to TRBJ1-4, with a possible D match to TRBD1 (5 bases). This CDR3 has 14 amino acids. V was shortened by 7 bases and J by 11 bases, with 20 bases between the two germline ends. Germline assignment: CDR1 MRHNA and CDR2 SNTAGT. The CDR3 nucleotides are TGTGCCAGCAAACCAAACAGTGAAGGGGAGAAACTGTTTTTT. Translating gives CASKPNSEGEKLFF.

This chain connects TRBV6-5 to TRBJ1-5; weak D call: TRBD1 (5 bases). CDR1 MNHEY and CDR2 SVGAGI come from the germline V gene. This CDR3 comprises 13 residues. The V and J ends lost 6 bases and 6 bases respectively, with 12 bases between them. CDR3 sequence (DNA): TGTGCCAGCAGGGGAGGGGTTGGTCAGCCCCAGCATTTT. The encoded protein is CASRGGVGQPQHF.

The chain has TRBV28 and TRBJ2-2, with D perhaps TRBD2 (5 bases). V lost 3 bases and J lost 1, with 12 bases in between. CDR3 length equals 16 residues. Looked up from germline, CDR1 is MDHEN and CDR2 is SYDVKM. The CDR3 protein is CASSFLRGQNTGELFF. Written as DNA, the CDR3 is TGTGCCAGCAGTTTTCTCAGAGGGCAGAACACCGGGGAGCTGTTTTTT.

The chain recombines TRBV2 with TRBJ1-3; unclear D gene. With 7 bases removed from V and 0 bases from J, the gap between germline ends came to 7 bases. Germline lookup yields CDR1 SNHLY and CDR2 FYNNEI. The CDR3 sequence is 13 residues long. In DNA form, the CDR3 reads TGTGCCAGCAAGGGAGGCTCTGGAAACACCATATATTTT. As protein: CASKGGSGNTIYF.

V and J are TRBV7-2 and TRBJ2-1, with 7 bases lining up with TRBD1. The CDR3 sequence is 15 residues long. CDR1 and CDR2 (germline): SGHTA, FQGNSA. J lost 5 bases, V lost 1 base, and 5 bases had no gene match. The DNA of the CDR3 is TGTGCCAGCAGCTTAGTAGGACAGGCCAACAATGAGCAGTTCTTC. It is translated as CASSLVGQANNEQFF.

The rearrangement links TRBV4-1 to TRBJ1-3, with 9 nucleotides matching TRBD1. CDR1 is MGHRA, CDR2 YSYEKL, per germline. CDR3 size: 17 residues. After removal of 5 bases from V and 8 bases from J, the junction contained 16 bases not matched to a gene. CDR3 amino acids: CASSEQLQGAFSHTIYF. The CDR3 DNA follows: TGCGCCAGCAGCGAACAATTACAGGGGGCTTTTTCGCACACCATATATTTT.

The chain couples TRBV15 to TRBJ2-3; 9 bases match TRBD2. Germline V gives CDR1 LNHNV, CDR2 YYDKDF (reference sequence). Losses at the gene ends were 1 base for V and 4 bases for J; bases not matched to a gene: 9. The CDR3 runs 17 residues. This chain's CDR3 is CATSRGIAGEGSDTQYF. CDR3 in DNA: TGTGCCACCAGCAGAGGGATAGCGGGAGAAGGTTCAGATACGCAGTATTTT.